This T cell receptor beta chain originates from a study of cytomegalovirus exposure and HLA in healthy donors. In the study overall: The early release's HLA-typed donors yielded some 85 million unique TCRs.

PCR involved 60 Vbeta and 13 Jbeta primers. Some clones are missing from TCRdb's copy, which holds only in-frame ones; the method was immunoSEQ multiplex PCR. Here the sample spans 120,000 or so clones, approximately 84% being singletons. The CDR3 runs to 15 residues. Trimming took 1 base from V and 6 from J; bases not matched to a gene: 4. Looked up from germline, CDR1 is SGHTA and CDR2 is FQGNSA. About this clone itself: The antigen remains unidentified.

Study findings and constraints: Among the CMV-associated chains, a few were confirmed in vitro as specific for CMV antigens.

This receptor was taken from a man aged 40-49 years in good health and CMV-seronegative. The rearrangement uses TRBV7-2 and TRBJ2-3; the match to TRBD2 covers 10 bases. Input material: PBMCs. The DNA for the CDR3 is TGTGCCAGCAGCTTAGTTACTAGCGGGGCTGATACGCAGTATTTT. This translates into CASSLVTSGADTQYF.